The present T cell receptor (beta chain) was sequenced within a study of CD8+ T cells in alopecia areata. Study overall: Each day, treated patients took oral tofacitinib twice, at 5 to 10 mg per dose.

Extraction and reverse transcription of RNA yielded cDNA as the sequencing template. Profiling relied on immunoSEQ multiplex PCR, and the TCRdb table lists in-frame clones only, not all of them. Of roughly 120,000 clones listed, approximately 38% are singletons. Regarding this clone: Its target is not known.

General observations from the study: Scalp samples also yield sequences of resident alphabeta T cells from normal skin. Among patients, TCR sharing was less clear than in mice, a difference possibly due in part to HLA diversity in the patient population.

This CDR3 region has 15 residues. Germline V lookup: CDR1 SGHTA, CDR2 FQGNSA. Trimming cost V 4 bases and J 5 bases; bases outside gene matches: 9. V is TRBV7-2 and J is TRBJ2-7, with 9 bases fitting TRBD2. This receptor was identified in a human donor with alopecia areata. Sequenced input: CD4+ T cells sorted from blood. CDR3 protein: CASSSQGLARDEQYF. DNA for the CDR3: TGTGCCAGCAGCTCCCAGGGACTAGCACGGGACGAGCAGTACTTC.